These 11 T cell receptor beta chains share one sample of origin, sequenced in a study of blood T cell repertoires in COVID-19 (dated by TCRdb to about 2020). Library generation was performed with the immunoSEQ multiplex PCR assay. The table comes from immuneACCESS by way of TCRdb, which keeps in-frame sequences with V and J called. Part of the clones is missing from these tables; in studies checked, under half for an unresolved V gene and the rest for unknown reasons. This sample comprises some 140,000 clones, approximately 83% of them detected only once. 18% of the sample belongs to the ten largest clones. Sequencing used peripheral blood. The source of these receptors is a woman in her fifties or sixties who had recovered from COVID-19.

The chain couples TRBV30 to TRBJ2-2; 8 positions match TRBD1. In germline, CDR1 is GTSNPN, CDR2 SVGIG (reference sequence). The V and J ends lost 4 bases and 6 bases, in that order; junction bases with no gene match: 10. The CDR3 runs to 15 residues. The CDR3 DNA is TGTGCCTGGAAAGTACCGGACAGGGTAGCCGGGGAGCTGTTTTTT. Encoded protein: CAWKVPDRVAGELFF.

The rearrangement joins TRBV6-5 to TRBJ1-1, with 9 nucleotides matching TRBD1. CDR1 MNHEY and CDR2 SVGAGI come from the germline V gene. J gave up 5 bases and V 2 bases, and 3 bases lay outside the gene matches. The CDR3 spans 14 residues. This chain's CDR3 is CASSYGQGRTEAFF. The CDR3 region has the DNA TGTGCCAGCAGTTACGGACAGGGGAGGACTGAAGCTTTCTTT.

This rearrangement joins TRBV6-5 to TRBJ2-6; D is uncertain. Germline-derived CDR1 and CDR2 are MNHEY and SVGAGI. Trimming left V 8 bases short and J 2 bases short, with 10 bases between. The CDR3 covers 14 residues. The CDR3 loop reads CASSSAAGANVLTF. The CDR3 DNA follows: TGTGCCAGCTCGAGCGCGGCTGGGGCCAACGTCCTGACTTTC.

The rearrangement uses TRBV4-1 and TRBJ1-2; 11 positions match TRBD1. The ends lost 3 bases at V and 7 bases at J; junction bases unmatched: 10. This CDR3 has 16 amino acids. Germline V lookup: CDR1 MGHRA, CDR2 YSYEKL. In DNA, the CDR3 is TGCGCCAGCAGCCACCCCCGGACAGGGGGCAGAGCTGGCTACACCTTC. It encodes CASSHPRTGGRAGYTF.

Regarding this clone: A junction boundary mismatches the germline segment, possibly from a read error. The chain uses TRBV18 and TRBJ2-7; a weak D match, TRBD1 (6 bases). CDR1 and CDR2 (germline): KGHSH, LQKENI. The CDR3 runs 14 residues. The CDR3 here is CASSPQKDSYEQYF. The CDR3 DNA follows: TGTGCCAGCTCGCCACAGAAGGACAGCTACGAGCAGTACTTC.

The rearrangement joins TRBV15 to TRBJ2-2; 10 bases are a match to TRBD2. The CDR3 has 15 amino acids. After removal of 6 bases from V and 7 bases from J, the junction contained 8 bases not matched to a gene. The germline CDR1 and CDR2 sequences are LNHNV and YYDKDF (reference sequence). CDR3: CATRKAGGFGGELFF. The CDR3 DNA is TGTGCCACCAGGAAAGCGGGGGGGTTTGGCGGGGAGCTGTTTTTT.

V gene TRBV18 combines with J gene TRBJ2-6, with 9 bases that match TRBD1. The CDR3 covers 18 residues. J was trimmed by 2 bases and V by 3 bases; bases with no gene match: 8. The germline V gene has CDR1 KGHSH and CDR2 LQKENI. CDR3 bases: TGTGCCAGCTCACCCCCCGGGACAGGGAGACCTGGGGCCAACGTCCTGACTTTC. It codes for CASSPPGTGRPGANVLTF.

This clone was observed a handful of times. The chain couples TRBV5-6 to TRBJ2-1; the D gene is possibly TRBD1 (6 bases). Trimming removed 4 bases at V and 8 bases at J, with 19 bases between. The CDR3 consists of 15 residues. From germline, CDR1 is SGHDT and CDR2 YYEEEE. The CDR3 protein is CASSLQGDTRDEQFF. The DNA of the CDR3 is TGTGCCAGCAGCCTACAGGGAGATACTAGGGATGAGCAGTTCTTC.

This clone was detected once. The chain joins TRBV5-1 to TRBJ2-6; no definite D call. CDR3 length equals 15 residues. The germline V and J ends were trimmed by 0 bases and 0 bases, with 4 bases remaining between them. CDR1 and CDR2 (germline): SGHRS, YFSETQ. The CDR3 DNA is TGCGCCAGCAGCTTGGTTTACTCTGGGGCCAACGTCCTGACTTTC. Translation: CASSLVYSGANVLTF.

This rearrangement joins TRBV12-3 or TRBV12-4 to TRBJ1-2; D remains unclear. The CDR3 consists of 13 residues. V was trimmed by 6 bases and J by 0 bases, leaving 8 bases between them. Written as DNA, the CDR3 is TGTGCCAGCAGACTAAGTACTAACTATGGCTACACCTTC. It specifies CASRLSTNYGYTF.

The chain combines TRBV12-3 or TRBV12-4 with TRBJ1-2, with 8 bases matching TRBD1. V trimming: 6 bases; J trimming: 8 bases; junction bases outside the gene matches: 8. This CDR3 is 13 amino acids long. The CDR3 DNA reads as TGTGCCAGCAGGTACCGACAGGGGAAGGGCTACACCTTC. The encoded protein is CASRYRQGKGYTF.